The rows below give T cell receptor beta chains drawn from one sample of a study of blood T cell repertoires in COVID-19. Using immunoSEQ multiplex PCR, the repertoire was profiled, and TCRdb retains in-frame clones only, with some absent. The sample carries 200,000 to 300,000 clones, under 85% recorded once. Input material: peripheral blood. The receptor set was obtained from a human donor in a cohort sampled during active COVID-19. CDR3s include the opening cysteine and the closing phenylalanine or tryptophan. A D gene is named only where the DNA matches it firmly. Expanded clones are given a class, and other clones once, few, many or no size at all.

V	J	size	D	DNA	CDR3
TRBV28	TRBJ1-3	.	.	TGTGCCAGCAGTTTGCCGAGCTCTGGAAACACCATATATTTT	CASSLPSSGNTIYF
TRBV18	TRBJ2-1	.	.	TGTGCCAGCTCACCACCGAGGGTCGGGGATGAGCAGTTCTTC	CASSPPRVGDEQFF
TRBV7-2	TRBJ2-3	.	TRBD1	TGTGCCAGCAGCCCGGCCGGGACAGGGCAGGCAGATACGCAGTATTTT	CASSPAGTGQADTQYF
TRBV3-1/TRBV3-2	TRBJ2-3	.	TRBD2	TGTGCCAGCAGCCAAGAACGGGGGGGATGGGGTCCAGATACGCAGTATTTT	CASSQERGGWGPDTQYF
TRBV25-1	TRBJ2-1	.	.	TGTGCCAGCAGTGAATATCGCGGGGGCCCCCTCTACAATGAGCAGTTCTTC	CASSEYRGGPLYNEQFF
TRBV5-6	TRBJ2-6	.	TRBD1	TGTGCCAGCAGACGGACAGGGCTTGGAGTCTCTGGGGCCAACGTCCTGACTTTC	CASRRTGLGVSGANVLTF
TRBV5-5	TRBJ1-5	.	.	TGTGCCAGCAGCTTGGTGCCGAGTAGCAATCAGCCCCAGCATTTT	CASSLVPSSNQPQHF
TRBV19	TRBJ2-3	few	TRBD2	TGTGCCTCGTATAGCGGGAGGACCGTAGATACGCAGTATTTT	CASYSGRTVDTQYF
TRBV2	TRBJ1-1	.	.	TGTGCCATCCAGAGGGAGAGCAAAAACACTGAAGCTTTCTTT	CAIQRESKNTEAFF
TRBV24-1	TRBJ2-7	.	.	TGTGCCACCAGTGATCAGACAGAGTATCCCTACGAGCAGTACTTC	CATSDQTEYPYEQYF
TRBV13	TRBJ1-1	.	TRBD1	TGTGCCAGCAGCTTCGGAGAAGGGACAGTAGCTACCCCTGACACTGAAGCTTTCTTT	CASSFGEGTVATPDTEAFF
TRBV4-2	TRBJ2-1	.	.	TGTGCCAGCAGCCAAAGCAGCGGCCATGAGCAGTTCTTC	CASSQSSGHEQFF
TRBV18	TRBJ2-1	.	TRBD1	TGTGCCAGCTCACTAGTGGACAGGGTAGGGAATGAGCAGTTCTTC	CASSLVDRVGNEQFF
TRBV27	TRBJ2-7	.	TRBD2	TGTGCCAGCAGTCTCGTGCGGGAGGGAAGCTACGAGCAGTACTTC	CASSLVREGSYEQYF
TRBV5-1	TRBJ2-2	few	.	TGCGCCAGCAGCTTGCCAGCGAACACCGGGGAGCTGTTTTTT	CASSLPANTGELFF
TRBV5-8	TRBJ1-2	few	TRBD1	TGTGCCAGCAGTTCGACAGGGCTTGGCTATGGCTACACCTTC	CASSSTGLGYGYTF
TRBV9	TRBJ2-5	.	TRBD2	TGTGCCAGCAGTGCGAGCGGGGTAGGAGAGACCCAGTACTTC	CASSASGVGETQYF
TRBV29-1	TRBJ2-7	few	.	TGCAGCGTTCTATTGTCAGGCCCATCCTACGAGCAGTACTTC	CSVLLSGPSYEQYF
TRBV7-3	TRBJ2-5	once	.	TGTGCCAGCAGCTCTGACAGTGGCAGGACCCAGTACTTC	CASSSDSGRTQYF
TRBV27	TRBJ1-2	.	.	TGTGCCAGCAGCCCCACGAATCGCGCGGATGGCTACACCTTC	CASSPTNRADGYTF
TRBV4-1	TRBJ2-7	few	TRBD2	TGCGCCAGCAGTTCAGCTAGCGGGAGGCTTCCCCAGTACTTC	CASSSASGRLPQYF
TRBV10-3	TRBJ1-3	.	TRBD1	TGTGCCATCAGTGAGTCGATAAGGACAGGGGCTGGAAACACCATATATTTT	CAISESIRTGAGNTIYF
TRBV14	TRBJ2-7	.	.	TGTGCCAGCAGCCAAGACAGGGCGAGCTTACAGTACTTC	CASSQDRASLQYF
TRBV4-2	TRBJ2-7	once	.	TGTGCCAGCAGCCAACAGACCAATCAGGGGCGCGAGCAGTACTTC	CASSQQTNQGREQYF
TRBV18	TRBJ2-1	once	.	TGTGCCAGCTCACCCCAAGGAACCGGGACAGAGCAGTTCTTC	CASSPQGTGTEQFF
TRBV6-4	TRBJ2-2	.	TRBD1	TGTGCCAGCAGTCGGGCCCAGGGGGCAAACACCGGGGAGCTGTTTTTT	CASSRAQGANTGELFF
TRBV6-6	TRBJ1-1	few	.	TGTGCCAGCAGCTTCACACTGAACACTGAAGCTTTCTTT	CASSFTLNTEAFF
TRBV9	TRBJ2-1	.	TRBD2	TGTGCCAGCAGCGGTGGAGCCTGGGACTACACCTACAATGAGCAGTTCTTC	CASSGGAWDYTYNEQFF
TRBV3-1/TRBV3-2	TRBJ1-3	.	.	TGTGCCAGCAGCCAAGAAGGAGGGAACGGGGTCCGCTTT	CASSQEGGNGVRF
TRBV11-2	TRBJ1-1	.	.	TGTGCCAGCAGCTCCCAAATAGCCGCGAACACTGAAGCTTTCTTT	CASSSQIAANTEAFF
TRBV14	TRBJ2-5	.	TRBD2	TGTGCCAGCAGCCAACCCGGACTAGCGGTACAAGAGACCCAGTACTTC	CASSQPGLAVQETQYF
TRBV5-4	TRBJ1-2	.	.	TGTGCCAGCAGCGCGGACAGCCCCCGGGGCCTTGGCTACACCTTC	CASSADSPRGLGYTF
TRBV14	TRBJ1-1	.	.	TGTGCCAGCAGCCGGGGCCCTGAAGCTTTCTTT	CASSRGPEAFF
TRBV6-5	TRBJ2-3	.	.	TGTGCCAGCAGTTACTCTAGAGCTGGAGATACGCAGTATTTT	CASSYSRAGDTQYF
TRBV19	TRBJ2-3	.	.	TGTGCCAGTAGTATTCGGAGGTCAGACACAGATACGCAGTATTTT	CASSIRRSDTDTQYF
TRBV11-2	TRBJ2-2	.	TRBD1	TGTGCCAGCAGCTGGGACAGGGGGCAGGTCGGGGAGCTGTTTTTT	CASSWDRGQVGELFF
TRBV7-3	TRBJ1-2	once	.	TGTGCCAGCAGCTTAGGGACACTCGGCTACACCTTC	CASSLGTLGYTF
TRBV30	TRBJ2-7	.	TRBD1	TGTGCCTGGGCCTTTTCCGGGACAGGGGGCCGGGTAGAGCAGTACTTC	CAWAFSGTGGRVEQYF
TRBV6-5	TRBJ2-5	.	.	TGTGCCAGCAGCAACGGGGAGACCCAGTACTTC	CASSNGETQYF
TRBV7-9	TRBJ2-3	.	TRBD2	TGTGCCAGCAGCTACGCGCTAGCGGGAGGGCTGAGCTCAGATACGCAGTATTTT	CASSYALAGGLSSDTQYF